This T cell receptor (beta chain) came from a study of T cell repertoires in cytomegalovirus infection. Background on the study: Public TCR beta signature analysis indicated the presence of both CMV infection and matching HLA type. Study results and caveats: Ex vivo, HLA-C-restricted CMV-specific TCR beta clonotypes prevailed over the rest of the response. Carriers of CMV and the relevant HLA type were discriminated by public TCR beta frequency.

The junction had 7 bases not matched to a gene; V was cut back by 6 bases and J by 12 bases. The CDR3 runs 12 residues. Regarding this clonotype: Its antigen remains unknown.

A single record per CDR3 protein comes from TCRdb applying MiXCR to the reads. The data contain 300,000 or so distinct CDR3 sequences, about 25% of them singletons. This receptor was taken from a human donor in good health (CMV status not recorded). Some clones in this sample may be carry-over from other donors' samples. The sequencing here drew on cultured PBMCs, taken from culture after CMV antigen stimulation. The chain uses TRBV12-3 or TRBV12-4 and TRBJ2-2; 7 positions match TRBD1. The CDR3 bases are TGTGCCAGCAGCCCGACAGGGTGGAAGCTGTTTTTT. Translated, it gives CASSPTGWKLFF.